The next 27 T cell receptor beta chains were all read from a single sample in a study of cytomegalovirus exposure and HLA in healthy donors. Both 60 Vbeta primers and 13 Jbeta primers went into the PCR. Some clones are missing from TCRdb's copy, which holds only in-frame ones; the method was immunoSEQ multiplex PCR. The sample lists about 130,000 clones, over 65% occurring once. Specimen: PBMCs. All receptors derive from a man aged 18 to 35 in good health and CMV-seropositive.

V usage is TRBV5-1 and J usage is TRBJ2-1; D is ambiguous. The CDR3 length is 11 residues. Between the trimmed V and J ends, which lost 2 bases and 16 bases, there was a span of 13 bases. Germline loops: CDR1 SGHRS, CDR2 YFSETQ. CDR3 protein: CASSLKTERFF. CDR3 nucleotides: TGCGCCAGCAGCTTAAAGACGGAGCGCTTCTTC.

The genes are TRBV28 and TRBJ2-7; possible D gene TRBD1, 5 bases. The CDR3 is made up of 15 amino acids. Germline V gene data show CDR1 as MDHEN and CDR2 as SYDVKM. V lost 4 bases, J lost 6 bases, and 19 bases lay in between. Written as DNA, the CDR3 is TGTGCCAGCAGTTCTCAACGACAGCTGCCGGCCGAGCAGTACTTC. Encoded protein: CASSSQRQLPAEQYF. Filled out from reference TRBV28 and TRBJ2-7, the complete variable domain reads DVKVTQSSRYLVKRTGEKVFLECVQDMDHENMFWYRQDPGLGLRLIYFSYDVKMKEKGDIPEGYSVSREKKERFSLILESASTNQTSMYLCASSSQRQLPAEQYFGPGTRLTVT.

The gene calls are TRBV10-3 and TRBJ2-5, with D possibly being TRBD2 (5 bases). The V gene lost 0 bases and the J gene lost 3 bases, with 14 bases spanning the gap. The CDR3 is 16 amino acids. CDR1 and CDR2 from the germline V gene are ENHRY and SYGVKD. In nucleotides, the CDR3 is TGTGCCATCAGTGAGTCCCGGACTCCAACTGAAGAGACCCAGTACTTC. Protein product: CAISESRTPTEETQYF.

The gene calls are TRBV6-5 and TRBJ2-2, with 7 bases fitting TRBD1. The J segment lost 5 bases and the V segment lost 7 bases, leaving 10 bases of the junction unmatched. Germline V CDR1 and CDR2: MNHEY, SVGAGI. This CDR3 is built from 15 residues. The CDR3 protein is CASTKGTVTTGELFF. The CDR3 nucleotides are TGTGCCAGCACCAAGGGGACAGTTACAACCGGGGAGCTGTTTTTT.

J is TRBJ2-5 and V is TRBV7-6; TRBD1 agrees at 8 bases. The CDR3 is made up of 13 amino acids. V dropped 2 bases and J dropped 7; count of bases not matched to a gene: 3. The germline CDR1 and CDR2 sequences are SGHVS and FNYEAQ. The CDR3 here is CASSLQGAATQYF. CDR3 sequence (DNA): TGTGCCAGCAGCTTACAGGGGGCTGCGACCCAGTACTTC. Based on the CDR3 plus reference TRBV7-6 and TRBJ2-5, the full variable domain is GAGVSQSPRYKVTKRGQDVALRCDPISGHVSLYWYRQALGQGPEFLTYFNYEAQQDKSGLPNDRFSAERPEGSISTLTIQRTEQRDSAMYRCASSLQGAATQYFGPGTRLLVL.

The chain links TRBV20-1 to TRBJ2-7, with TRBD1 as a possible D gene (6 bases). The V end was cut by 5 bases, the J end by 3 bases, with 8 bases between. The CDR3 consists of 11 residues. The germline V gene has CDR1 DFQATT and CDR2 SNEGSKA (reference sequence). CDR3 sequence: CSAVRGYEQYF. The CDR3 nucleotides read TGCAGTGCTGTCAGGGGCTACGAGCAGTACTTC.

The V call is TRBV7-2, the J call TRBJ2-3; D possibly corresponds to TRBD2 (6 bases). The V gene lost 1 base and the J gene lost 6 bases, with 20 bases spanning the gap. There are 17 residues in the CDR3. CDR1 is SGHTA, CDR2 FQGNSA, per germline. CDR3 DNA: TGTGCCAGCAGCTTAGTAGGGGCAGCGGGCCCCTTGGATACGCAGTATTTT. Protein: CASSLVGAAGPLDTQYF.

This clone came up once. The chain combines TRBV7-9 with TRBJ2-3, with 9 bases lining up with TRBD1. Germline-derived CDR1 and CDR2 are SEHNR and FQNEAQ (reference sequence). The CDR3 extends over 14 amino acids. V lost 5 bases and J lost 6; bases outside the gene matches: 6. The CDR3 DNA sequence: TGTGCCAGCAGCCCAGGACAGGGGCGGGATACGCAGTATTTT. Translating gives CASSPGQGRDTQYF. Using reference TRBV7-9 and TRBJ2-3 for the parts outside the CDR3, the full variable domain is DTGVSQNPRHKITKRGQNVTFRCDPISEHNRLYWYRQTLGQGPEFLTYFQNEAQLEKSRLLSDRFSAERPKGSFSTLEIQRTEQGDSAMYLCASSPGQGRDTQYFGPGTRLTVL.

The CDR3 region has the DNA TGTGCCAGCAGTTACTCGATGAGCTCCTACAATGAGCAGTTCTTC. Residues: CASSYSMSSYNEQFF. The rearrangement links TRBV6-5 to TRBJ2-1, with D uncertain. The CDR3 length is 15 residues. Germline V gene sequence: CDR1 MNHEY, CDR2 SVGAGI. V lost 0 bases and J lost 0, with 6 bases in between.

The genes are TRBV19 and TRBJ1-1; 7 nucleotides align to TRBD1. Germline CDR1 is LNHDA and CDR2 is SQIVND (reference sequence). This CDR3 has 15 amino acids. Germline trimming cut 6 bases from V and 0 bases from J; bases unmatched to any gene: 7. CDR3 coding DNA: TGTGCCAGTAGGGATACAGGGGCCATGAACACTGAAGCTTTCTTT. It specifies CASRDTGAMNTEAFF. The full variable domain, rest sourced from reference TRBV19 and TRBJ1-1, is DGGITQSPKYLFRKEGQNVTLSCEQNLNHDAMYWYRQDPGQGLRLIYYSQIVNDFQKGDIAEGYSVSREKKESFPLTVTSAQKNPTAFYLCASRDTGAMNTEAFFGQGTRLTVV.

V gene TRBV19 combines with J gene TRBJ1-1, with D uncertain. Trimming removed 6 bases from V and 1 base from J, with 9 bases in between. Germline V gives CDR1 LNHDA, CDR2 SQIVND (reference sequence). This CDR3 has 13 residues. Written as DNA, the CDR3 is TGTGCCAGTAGATCGAGGAGGAACACTGAAGCTTTCTTT. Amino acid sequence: CASRSRRNTEAFF.

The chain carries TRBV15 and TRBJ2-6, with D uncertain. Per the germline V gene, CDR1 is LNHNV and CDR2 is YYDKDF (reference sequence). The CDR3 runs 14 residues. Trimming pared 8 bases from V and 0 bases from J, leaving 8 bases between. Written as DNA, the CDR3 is TGTGCCACCGCAGATTACTCTGGGGCCAACGTCCTGACTTTC. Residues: CATADYSGANVLTF.

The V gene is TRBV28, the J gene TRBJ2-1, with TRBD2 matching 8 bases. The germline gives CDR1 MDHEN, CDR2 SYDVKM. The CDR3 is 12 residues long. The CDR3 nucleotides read TGTGGAACTAGCGGTTCCTACAATGAGCAGTTCTTC. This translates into CGTSGSYNEQFF.

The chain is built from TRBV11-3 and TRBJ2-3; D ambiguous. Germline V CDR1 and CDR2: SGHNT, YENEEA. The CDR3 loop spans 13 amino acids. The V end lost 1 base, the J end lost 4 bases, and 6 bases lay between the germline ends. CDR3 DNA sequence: TGTGCCAGCAGCTTAGGTAGCCCAGATACGCAGTATTTT. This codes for CASSLGSPDTQYF.

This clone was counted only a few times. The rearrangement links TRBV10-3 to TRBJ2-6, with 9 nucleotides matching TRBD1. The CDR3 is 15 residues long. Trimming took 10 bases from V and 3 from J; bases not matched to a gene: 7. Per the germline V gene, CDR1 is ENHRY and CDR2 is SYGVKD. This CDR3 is CATRTGELGANVLTF. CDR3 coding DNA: TGTGCCACCAGGACAGGGGAGCTTGGGGCCAACGTCCTGACTTTC.

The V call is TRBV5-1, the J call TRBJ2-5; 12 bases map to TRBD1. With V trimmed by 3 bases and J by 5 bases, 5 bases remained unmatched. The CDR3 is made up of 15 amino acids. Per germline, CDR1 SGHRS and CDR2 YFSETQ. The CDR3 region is CASSWDRGRTETQYF. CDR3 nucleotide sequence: TGCGCCAGCAGCTGGGACAGGGGGCGGACCGAGACCCAGTACTTC.

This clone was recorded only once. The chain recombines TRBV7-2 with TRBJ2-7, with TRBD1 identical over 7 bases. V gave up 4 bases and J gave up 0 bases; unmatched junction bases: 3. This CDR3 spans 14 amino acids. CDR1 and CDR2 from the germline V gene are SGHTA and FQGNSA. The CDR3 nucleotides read TGTGCCAGCAGCTGGACAGGTACCTCCTACGAGCAGTACTTC. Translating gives CASSWTGTSYEQYF.

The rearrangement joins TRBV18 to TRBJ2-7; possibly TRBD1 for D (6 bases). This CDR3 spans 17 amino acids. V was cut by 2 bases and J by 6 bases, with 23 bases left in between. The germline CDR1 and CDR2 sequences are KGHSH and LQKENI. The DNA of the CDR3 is TGTGCCAGCTCACCAATGTCGATGGGCAGGGGTTCTGGCGAGCAGTACTTC. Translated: CASSPMSMGRGSGEQYF.

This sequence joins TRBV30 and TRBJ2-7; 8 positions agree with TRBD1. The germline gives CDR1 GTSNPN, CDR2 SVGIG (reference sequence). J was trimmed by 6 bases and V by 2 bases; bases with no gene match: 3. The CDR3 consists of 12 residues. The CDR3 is CAWSPGGVEQYF. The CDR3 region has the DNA TGTGCCTGGAGTCCAGGGGGCGTCGAGCAGTACTTC.

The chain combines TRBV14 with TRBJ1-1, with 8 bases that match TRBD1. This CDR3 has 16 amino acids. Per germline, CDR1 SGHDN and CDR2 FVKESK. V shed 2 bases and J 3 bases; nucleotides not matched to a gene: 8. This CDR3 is CASSQIPGGWYTEAFF. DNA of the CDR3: TGTGCCAGCAGCCAAATCCCAGGGGGCTGGTACACTGAAGCTTTCTTT. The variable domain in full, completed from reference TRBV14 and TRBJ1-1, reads EAGVTQFPSHSVIEKGQTVTLRCDPISGHDNLYWYRRVMGKEIKFLLHFVKESKQDESGMPNNRFLAERTGGTYSTLKVQPAELEDSGVYFCASSQIPGGWYTEAFFGQGTRLTVV.

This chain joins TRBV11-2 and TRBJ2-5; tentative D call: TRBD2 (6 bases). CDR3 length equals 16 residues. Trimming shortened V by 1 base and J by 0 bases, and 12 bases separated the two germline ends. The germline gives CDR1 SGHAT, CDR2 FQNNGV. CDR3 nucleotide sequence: TGTGCCAGCAGCTTAGCCCGACTAGATTACCAAGAGACCCAGTACTTC. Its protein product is CASSLARLDYQETQYF.

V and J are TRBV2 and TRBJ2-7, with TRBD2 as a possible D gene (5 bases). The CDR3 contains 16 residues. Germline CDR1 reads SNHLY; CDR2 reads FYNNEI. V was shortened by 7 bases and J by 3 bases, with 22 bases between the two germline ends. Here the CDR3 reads CASTPLAGPTSYEQYF. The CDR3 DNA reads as TGTGCCAGCACTCCACTCGCGGGCCCGACCAGCTACGAGCAGTACTTC.

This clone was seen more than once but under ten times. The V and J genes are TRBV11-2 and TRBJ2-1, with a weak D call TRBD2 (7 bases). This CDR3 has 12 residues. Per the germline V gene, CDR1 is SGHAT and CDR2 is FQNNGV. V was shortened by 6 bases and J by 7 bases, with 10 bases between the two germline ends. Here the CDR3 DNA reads TGTGCCAGCAGAGGGGGGGCAAATGAGCAGTTCTTC. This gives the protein CASRGGANEQFF.

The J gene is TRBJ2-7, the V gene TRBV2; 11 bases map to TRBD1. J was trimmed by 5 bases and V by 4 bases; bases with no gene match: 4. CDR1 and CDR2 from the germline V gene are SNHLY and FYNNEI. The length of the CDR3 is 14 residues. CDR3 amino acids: CASSGTGGRNEQYF. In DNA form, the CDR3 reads TGTGCCAGCAGTGGGACAGGGGGCCGGAACGAGCAGTACTTC.

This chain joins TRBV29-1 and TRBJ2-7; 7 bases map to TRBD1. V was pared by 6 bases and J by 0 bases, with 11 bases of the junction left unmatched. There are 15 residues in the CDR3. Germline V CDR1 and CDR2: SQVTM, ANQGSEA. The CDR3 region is CSVSTRTGGSYEQYF. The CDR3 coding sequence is TGCAGCGTCTCCACCCGGACAGGCGGCTCCTACGAGCAGTACTTC.

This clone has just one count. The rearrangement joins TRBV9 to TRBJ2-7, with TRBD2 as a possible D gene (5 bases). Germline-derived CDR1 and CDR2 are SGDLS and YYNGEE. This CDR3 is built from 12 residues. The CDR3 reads CPRKRETYEQYF. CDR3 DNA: TGTCCCCGCAAGAGGGAGACCTACGAGCAGTACTTC.

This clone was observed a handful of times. The CDR3 DNA sequence: TGTGCCAGCAGCCGACAGGGTAGGAGGACTGAAGCTTTCTTT. Its translation is CASSRQGRRTEAFF. The rearrangement uses TRBV5-6 and TRBJ1-1, with TRBD1 identical over 7 bases. This CDR3 spans 14 amino acids. J was trimmed by 5 bases and V by 4 bases; bases with no gene match: 8. Per the germline V gene, CDR1 is SGHDT and CDR2 is YYEEEE.